This T cell receptor beta chain was captured by sequencing in a study of glioma-infiltrating T cells after dendritic cell vaccination. Overall study context: Samples are from glioblastoma patients in Phase I and II dendritic cell vaccine trials. Dendritic cell vaccine was injected intradermally three times, biweekly.

Only a few counts were recorded for this clone. The primer mix had 60 V beta and 13 J beta primers. Repertoires were generated with immunoSEQ multiplex PCR, while TCRdb's copy carries only in-frame clones and drops some. The sample carries 80,000 to 95,000 clones, approximately 81% recorded once. This sample's time point: after dendritic cell vaccination, including at tumor progression/relapse. Material: blood, obtained after dendritic cell vaccination. The sequence derives from a human donor with glioblastoma.

The CDR3 DNA reads TGTGCCAGCTCACCCTTATCGACAGGGGGGAACACTGAAGCTTTCTTT. Its translation is CASSPLSTGGNTEAFF. The gene calls are TRBV18 and TRBJ1-1, with TRBD1 matching over 9 bases. Trimming cost V 3 bases and J 1 base; bases outside gene matches: 6. CDR3 size: 16 residues. Germline CDR1 reads KGHSH; CDR2 reads LQKENI.